This entry lists 26 T cell receptor beta chains sequenced from one sample in a study of T cell responses to AZD1222 COVID-19 vaccine. The method was immunoSEQ multiplex PCR; TCRdb's version includes in-frame clones alone and lacks a portion of them. The profile shows 110,000 to 150,000 clones, 85% to 95% of them singletons. The source was peripheral blood, collected after recovery from COVID-19. The receptors here all came from an adult who had recovered from COVID-19.

The rearrangement uses TRBV18 and TRBJ2-3; tentative D call: TRBD1 (5 bases). The CDR3 is made up of 16 amino acids. The germline V and J ends were trimmed by 6 bases and 0 bases, with 16 bases remaining between them. Germline loops: CDR1 KGHSH, CDR2 LQKENI. CDR3: CASSPTGGVSTDTQYF. In DNA form, the CDR3 reads TGTGCCAGCTCGCCCACAGGTGGAGTGAGCACAGATACGCAGTATTTT.

The chain uses TRBV19 and TRBJ2-1; the match to TRBD2 covers 7 bases. The germline gives CDR1 LNHDA, CDR2 SQIVND (reference sequence). The CDR3 runs to 14 residues. V trimming: 4 bases; J trimming: 9 bases; junction bases outside the gene matches: 9. This CDR3 reads CASSTGGLGSEQFF. The CDR3 nucleotides are TGTGCCAGTAGTACCGGGGGGTTAGGGAGTGAGCAGTTCTTC.

This clone was seen a handful of times. The J gene is TRBJ2-5, the V gene TRBV7-9; D ambiguous. Germline V gene sequence: CDR1 SEHNR, CDR2 FQNEAQ (reference sequence). The ends were cut back, 3 bases at V and 4 bases at J, with 15 bases in the middle. This CDR3 comprises 15 residues. The CDR3 region is CASSFRQPTGETQYF. In DNA, the CDR3 is TGTGCCAGCAGCTTCCGGCAGCCTACTGGAGAGACCCAGTACTTC.

The J gene is TRBJ2-2, the V gene TRBV30; D is unresolved. The CDR3 length is 18 residues. Trimming took off 3 bases at V and 5 bases at J, with 25 bases between the two ends. CDR1 is GTSNPN and CDR2 is SVGIG in the germline V gene (reference sequence). CDR3 loop: CAWSTRLQLNLMTGELFF. Here the CDR3 DNA reads TGTGCCTGGAGCACACGCTTACAGTTAAATTTAATGACCGGGGAGCTGTTTTTT.

This sequence joins TRBV18 and TRBJ2-7; TRBD1 matches at 7 bases. Germline V gives CDR1 KGHSH, CDR2 LQKENI. The length of the CDR3 is 13 residues. The junction had 2 bases not matched to a gene; V was cut back by 5 bases and J by 1 base. The CDR3 sequence is CASSGTVSYEQYF. Here the CDR3 DNA reads TGTGCCAGCTCAGGGACAGTATCCTACGAGCAGTACTTC.

The rearrangement uses TRBV2 and TRBJ2-2; 9 bases fit TRBD1. Germline CDR1 SNHLY, CDR2 FYNNEI. J lost 6 bases, V lost 7 bases, and 15 bases had no gene match. The CDR3 has 17 amino acids. The CDR3 is CASIVPPGQGDSGELFF. The CDR3 DNA reads as TGTGCCAGCATTGTTCCCCCGGGACAGGGAGATTCCGGGGAGCTGTTTTTT.

This chain uses TRBV28 with TRBJ2-7; 10 bases match TRBD2. V lost 1 base, J lost 7 bases, and 7 bases stayed unmatched. The CDR3 is made up of 15 amino acids. In germline, CDR1 is MDHEN, CDR2 SYDVKM. The CDR3 bases are TGTGCCAGCAGTTTATACCGGCTAGCGGGAGTTGAGCAGTACTTC. Its protein product is CASSLYRLAGVEQYF.

The chain couples TRBV5-1 to TRBJ2-2, with D perhaps being TRBD1 or TRBD2 (5 bases each). Germline V gene sequence: CDR1 SGHRS, CDR2 YFSETQ. The CDR3 has 14 residues. V lost 3 bases and J 4 bases, leaving 10 bases between the germline ends. The CDR3 here is CASSSWGTTGELFF. CDR3 nucleotide sequence: TGCGCCAGCAGCTCTTGGGGGACCACCGGGGAGCTGTTTTTT.

The chain couples TRBV11-3 to TRBJ2-5; perhaps TRBD1 as D (5 bases). The CDR3 loop spans 12 amino acids. Germline V gene lookup returns CDR1 SGHNT and CDR2 YENEEA. Trimming removed 5 bases from V and 4 bases from J, with 8 bases in between. The DNA of the CDR3 is TGTGCCAGCAGCGGTCAGGGAGAGACCCAGTACTTC. It translates to CASSGQGETQYF.

The chain employs TRBV7-3 and TRBJ2-1; the D gene could be TRBD1 or TRBD2 (5 bases each). The CDR3 is 13 residues long. Germline-derived CDR1 and CDR2 are SGHTA and FQGTGA. V was trimmed by 4 bases and J by 10 bases, leaving 14 bases between them. Here the CDR3 DNA reads TGTGCCAGCAGCTCGGGACCCGCACGGGAGCAGTTCTTC. This encodes CASSSGPAREQFF.

V gene TRBV5-6 combines with J gene TRBJ2-7, with 10 bases identical to TRBD1. After removal of 4 bases from V and 7 bases from J, the junction contained 14 bases not matched to a gene. Germline V gene sequence: CDR1 SGHDT, CDR2 YYEEEE. This CDR3 comprises 16 residues. As DNA, the CDR3 is TGTGCCAGCAGCCAACTACCGGGACAGGGGAGAAGGGAGCAGTACTTC. Its translation is CASSQLPGQGRREQYF.

The chain couples TRBV6-5 to TRBJ2-1; D might be TRBD1 or TRBD2, each matching 6 bases. The CDR3 has 13 residues. The germline CDR1 and CDR2 sequences are MNHEY and SVGAGI. V lost 7 bases to trimming and J lost 9 bases, with 16 bases between them. The CDR3 protein is CASTQGGHGEQFF. The CDR3 DNA sequence: TGTGCCAGCACCCAAGGGGGGCATGGTGAGCAGTTCTTC.

DNA of the CDR3: TGTGCCAGCAGCAAAACGGGGAACGGGAGGGCCTTCACGCAGTATTTT. Protein product: CASSKTGNGRAFTQYF. The chain is built from TRBV21-1 and TRBJ2-3; TRBD2, the table's D call, was not compared with the DNA. TRBV21-1 is labeled a pseudogene. The CDR3 loop spans 16 amino acids.

The chain joins TRBV11-2 to TRBJ1-5; 9 bases match TRBD1. This CDR3 comprises 15 residues. Germline lookup yields CDR1 SGHAT and CDR2 FQNNGV. The V gene end was trimmed by 1 base and the J gene end by 5 bases; junction bases not matched to a gene: 3. The CDR3 DNA reads TGTGCCAGCAGCTTAGGTACAGGGGGCGATCAGCCCCAGCATTTT. Its translation is CASSLGTGGDQPQHF.

The rearrangement uses TRBV10-2 and TRBJ2-1; 10 nucleotides match TRBD2. CDR1 and CDR2 (germline): WSHSY, SAAADI. The V gene end was trimmed by 7 bases and the J gene end by 1 base; junction bases not matched to a gene: 10. The CDR3 is 17 residues long. CDR3 protein: CASTGLAGAGSYNEQFF. DNA for the CDR3: TGCGCCAGCACAGGCCTAGCGGGAGCGGGTTCCTACAATGAGCAGTTCTTC.

J is TRBJ2-1 and V is TRBV15, with 14 bases that match TRBD2. This CDR3 has 16 residues. V was pared by 6 bases and J by 10 bases, with 11 bases of the junction left unmatched. The germline CDR1 and CDR2 sequences are LNHNV and YYDKDF (reference sequence). For the CDR3, the DNA is TGTGCCACCAGTACCCCGGGACTAGCGGGAGACGGAGAGCAGTTCTTC. It encodes CATSTPGLAGDGEQFF.

There are a few counts of this clone. This chain links TRBV9 with TRBJ1-3; perhaps TRBD1 as D (5 bases). Trimming took off 0 bases at V and 0 bases at J, with 10 bases between the two ends. This CDR3 is 16 amino acids long. Germline CDR1 SGDLS, CDR2 YYNGEE. The CDR3 nucleotides are TGTGCCAGCAGCGTAGGAGACAGTCCCTCTGGAAACACCATATATTTT. It codes for CASSVGDSPSGNTIYF. Together with reference TRBV9 and TRBJ1-3, the CDR3 gives the full variable domain: DSGVTQTPKHLITATGQRVTLRCSPRSGDLSVYWYQQSLDQGLQFLIQYYNGEERAKGNILERFSAQQFPDLHSELNLSSLELGDSALYFCASSVGDSPSGNTIYFGEGSWLTVV.

The chain couples TRBV2 to TRBJ2-7; tentatively, D is TRBD2 (5 bases). CDR1 and CDR2 (germline): SNHLY, FYNNEI. The ends were cut back, 2 bases at V and 0 bases at J, with 8 bases in the middle. The length of the CDR3 is 14 residues. This chain's CDR3 is CASSETGTSYEQYF. In DNA form, the CDR3 reads TGTGCCAGCAGTGAAACGGGAACCTCCTACGAGCAGTACTTC.

V is TRBV9 and J is TRBJ1-2; D perhaps matches TRBD1 (6 bases). The CDR3 is 15 residues long. The ends were cut back, 0 bases at V and 3 bases at J, with 12 bases in the middle. Germline V gene data show CDR1 as SGDLS and CDR2 as YYNGEE. The CDR3 sequence is CASSVGRDTYYGYTF. The DNA of the CDR3 is TGTGCCAGCAGCGTAGGTAGGGACACCTACTATGGCTACACCTTC.

The chain couples TRBV6-5 to TRBJ1-1; a possible D gene is TRBD1 (5 bases). The CDR3 covers 12 residues. Germline V gene sequence: CDR1 MNHEY, CDR2 SVGAGI. Trimming took 8 bases from V and 2 from J, leaving 9 bases between them. The CDR3 spells CASGGYNTEAFF. The CDR3 bases are TGTGCCAGCGGGGGGTATAACACTGAAGCTTTCTTT.

The V and J genes are TRBV5-5 and TRBJ2-7; D perhaps matches TRBD2 (6 bases). V lost 0 bases to trimming and J lost 6 bases, with 16 bases between them. In germline, CDR1 is SGHKS, CDR2 YYEKEE (reference sequence). The CDR3 sequence is 15 residues long. The CDR3 nucleotides are TGTGCCAGCAGCTTGGCCCCGGGAGATGCCGTCGAGCAGTACTTC. Translated, it gives CASSLAPGDAVEQYF.

The chain joins TRBV15 to TRBJ2-1, with D uncertain. V dropped 1 base and J dropped 0 bases, with 4 bases sitting between them. The CDR3 length is 14 residues. Germline V gene sequence: CDR1 LNHNV, CDR2 YYDKDF (reference sequence). CDR3 residues: CATSRAGSYNEQFF. CDR3 DNA sequence: TGTGCCACCAGCAGAGCTGGCTCCTACAATGAGCAGTTCTTC.

V gene TRBV19 combines with J gene TRBJ1-4; D call uncertain. V was shortened by 1 base and J by 6 bases, with 15 bases between the two germline ends. Germline CDR1 is LNHDA and CDR2 is SQIVND (reference sequence). The CDR3 consists of 16 residues. The chain's CDR3 is CASSIGGAVSDEKLFF. CDR3 coding DNA: TGTGCCAGTAGTATAGGGGGAGCTGTGAGCGATGAAAAACTGTTTTTT.

This clone was observed a few times. The rearrangement links TRBV11-2 to TRBJ2-3, with D possibly being TRBD2 (6 bases). Trimming took off 5 bases at V and 5 bases at J, with 14 bases between the two ends. The CDR3 totals 14 residues. Looked up from germline, CDR1 is SGHAT and CDR2 is FQNNGV. CDR3 in DNA: TGTGCCAGCAGCCGACAAGGAGGGTTAGATACGCAGTATTTT. It translates to CASSRQGGLDTQYF.

For the CDR3, the DNA is TGCGCCAGCAGCTTGGGGGGGATCGGTGAAAAACTGTTTTTT. It specifies CASSLGGIGEKLFF. The genes are TRBV5-1 and TRBJ1-4; a weak D match, TRBD1 (5 bases). The V and J ends lost 0 bases and 7 bases respectively, with 10 bases between them. CDR3 length equals 14 residues. Germline lookup yields CDR1 SGHRS and CDR2 YFSETQ.

This sequence joins TRBV24-1 and TRBJ2-4, with D unclear. V dropped 2 bases and J dropped 6 bases, with 10 bases sitting between them. The CDR3 is made up of 14 amino acids. The germline gives CDR1 KGHDR, CDR2 SFDVKD. CDR3 residues: CATSDSDRGNIQYF. The CDR3 DNA reads TGTGCCACCAGTGATTCCGACCGTGGAAACATTCAGTACTTC.